This TCR beta chain emerged from a study of tumor-infiltrating lymphocytes in localized non-small cell lung cancer. Study at large: Each patient gave resected tumor and non-adjacent uninvolved lung tissue.

CDR1 KGHSH and CDR2 LQKENI come from the germline V gene. After removal of 6 bases from V and 4 bases from J, the junction contained 8 bases not matched to a gene. This CDR3 has 15 residues. As regards this clone: Its antigen is not identified.

Study results and limitations: Tumors had more T cell infiltration than uninvolved lung, per TCRbeta sequencing and CD3 counts.

TCRdb keeps only in-frame clones here, not all; method: immunoSEQ multiplex PCR. The sample records over 10,000 clones, roughly 85% being singletons. The chain combines TRBV18 with TRBJ2-2; TRBD1 aligns across 7 bases. The receptor was derived from a human donor with non-small cell lung cancer. Sequenced: uninvolved lung tissue not adjacent to the tumor. The CDR3 sequence is CASSPTGIRTGELFF. CDR3 nucleotide sequence: TGTGCCAGCTCGCCGACAGGGATTCGCACCGGGGAGCTGTTTTTT.